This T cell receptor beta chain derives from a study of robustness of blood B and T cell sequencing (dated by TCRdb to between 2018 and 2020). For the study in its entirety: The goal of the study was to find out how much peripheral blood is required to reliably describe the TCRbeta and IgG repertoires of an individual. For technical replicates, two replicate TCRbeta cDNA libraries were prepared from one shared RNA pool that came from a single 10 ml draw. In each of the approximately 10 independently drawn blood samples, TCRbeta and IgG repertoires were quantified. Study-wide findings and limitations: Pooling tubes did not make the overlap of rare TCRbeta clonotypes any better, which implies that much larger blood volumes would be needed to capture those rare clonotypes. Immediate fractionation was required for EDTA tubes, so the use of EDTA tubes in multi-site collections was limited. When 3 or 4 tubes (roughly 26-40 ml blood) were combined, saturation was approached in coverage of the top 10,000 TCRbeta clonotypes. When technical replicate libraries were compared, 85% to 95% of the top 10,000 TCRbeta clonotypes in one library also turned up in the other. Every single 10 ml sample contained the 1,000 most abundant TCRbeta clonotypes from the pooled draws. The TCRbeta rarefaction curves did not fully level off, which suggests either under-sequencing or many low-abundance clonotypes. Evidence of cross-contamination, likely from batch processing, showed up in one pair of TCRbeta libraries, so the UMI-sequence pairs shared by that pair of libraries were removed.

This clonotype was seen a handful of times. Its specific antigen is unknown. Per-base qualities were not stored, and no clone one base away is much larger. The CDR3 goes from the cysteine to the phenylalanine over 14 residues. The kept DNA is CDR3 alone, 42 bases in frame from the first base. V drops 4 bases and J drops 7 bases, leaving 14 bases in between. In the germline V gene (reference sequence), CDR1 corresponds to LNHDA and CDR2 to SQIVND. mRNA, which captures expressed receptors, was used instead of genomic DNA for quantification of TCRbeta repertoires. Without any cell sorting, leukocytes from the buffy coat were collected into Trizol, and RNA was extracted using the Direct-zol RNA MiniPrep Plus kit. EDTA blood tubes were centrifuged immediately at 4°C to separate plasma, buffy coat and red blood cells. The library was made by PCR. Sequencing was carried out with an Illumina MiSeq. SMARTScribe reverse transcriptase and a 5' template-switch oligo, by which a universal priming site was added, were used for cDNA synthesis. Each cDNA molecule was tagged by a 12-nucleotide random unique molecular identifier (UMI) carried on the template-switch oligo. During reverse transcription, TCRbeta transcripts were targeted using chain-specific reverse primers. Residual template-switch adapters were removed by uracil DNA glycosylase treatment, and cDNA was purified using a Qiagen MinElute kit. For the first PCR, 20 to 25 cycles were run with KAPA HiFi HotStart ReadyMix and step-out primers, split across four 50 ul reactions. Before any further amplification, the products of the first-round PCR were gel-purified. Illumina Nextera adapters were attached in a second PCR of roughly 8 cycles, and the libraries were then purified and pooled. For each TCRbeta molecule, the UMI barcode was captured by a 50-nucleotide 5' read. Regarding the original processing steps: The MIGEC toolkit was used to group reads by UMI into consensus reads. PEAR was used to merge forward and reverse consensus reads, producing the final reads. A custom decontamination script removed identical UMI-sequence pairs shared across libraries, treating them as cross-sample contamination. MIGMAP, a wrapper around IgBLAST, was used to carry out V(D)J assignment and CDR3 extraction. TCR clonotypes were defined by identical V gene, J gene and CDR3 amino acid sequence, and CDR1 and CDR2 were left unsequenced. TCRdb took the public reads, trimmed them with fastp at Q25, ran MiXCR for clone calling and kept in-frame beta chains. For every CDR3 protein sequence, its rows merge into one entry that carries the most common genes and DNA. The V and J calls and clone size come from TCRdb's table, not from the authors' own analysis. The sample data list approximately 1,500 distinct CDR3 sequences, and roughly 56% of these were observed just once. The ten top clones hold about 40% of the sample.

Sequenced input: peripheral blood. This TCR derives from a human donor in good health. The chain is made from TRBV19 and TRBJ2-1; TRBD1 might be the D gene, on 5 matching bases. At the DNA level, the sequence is TGTGCCAGTAGTAATAGGGGCAGTAATAATGAGCAGTTCTTC. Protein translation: CASSNRGSNNEQFF.